This is a list of T cell receptor beta chains from one sample in a study of CD8+ T cells in alopecia areata. The assay was immunoSEQ multiplex PCR, and TCRdb's table has in-frame clones only and misses some. Among over 7,000 clones listed, roughly two thirds were seen once. Material: skin, obtained at week 0. The receptor source for this set is a human donor with alopecia areata. CDR3s include the opening cysteine and the closing phenylalanine or tryptophan. Each record gives: V gene, J gene, D gene, clone size, CDR3 length, CDR3 DNA, CDR3 protein. A D gene is named only where the DNA matches it firmly. Clone size is not always given. Where it is, it says once, few, many or a class for expanded clones.

TRBV7-2	TRBJ2-1	.	few	14	TGTGCCAGCAGCTTCGGTCCTGTCTACAATGAGCAGTTCTTC	CASSFGPVYNEQFF
TRBV7-8	TRBJ1-6	TRBD1	.	16	TGTGCCAGCAGCTCATCAGGGGGGGCGTATAATTCACCCCTCCACTTT	CASSSSGGAYNSPLHF
TRBV1	TRBJ1-6	.	.	16	TGCACCAGCAGCCAGCCTCGACCCCCTCATGCGTCACCCCTCCACTTT	CTSSQPRPPHASPLHF
TRBV10-3	TRBJ2-7	TRBD1	.	13	TGTGGAACGCGGGCAGGGGGCGTTGACGAGCAGTACTTC	CGTRAGGVDEQYF
TRBV6-6	TRBJ2-5	.	once	15	TGTGCCAGCAGGAAATGGACAGGAGGGATGGAGACCCAGTACTTC	CASRKWTGGMETQYF
TRBV7-2	TRBJ2-3	TRBD2	few	17	TGTGCCAGCAGGCGCAATAGCGGGGGGGCTGGCACAGATACGCAGTATTTT	CASRRNSGGAGTDTQYF
TRBV14	TRBJ2-7	TRBD1	few	18	TGTGCCAGCAGCCAAGATGGGTCATGGGACAGCCCATCCTACGAGCAGTACTTC	CASSQDGSWDSPSYEQYF
TRBV4-1	TRBJ2-7	.	.	15	TGCGCCAGCAGCCCCCAGGGCAGGCCGATCTACGAGCAGTACTTC	CASSPQGRPIYEQYF
TRBV7-2	TRBJ1-5	.	.	15	TGTGCCAGCAGCTCCACGGACAGCAGAAATCTGCCCCAGCATTTT	CASSSTDSRNLPQHF
TRBV4-1	TRBJ1-5	.	.	16	TGCGCCAGCAGCCAAGATCCCGGCAGGGACAATCAGCCCCAGCATTTT	CASSQDPGRDNQPQHF
TRBV5-1	TRBJ2-7	.	.	13	TGCGCCAGCAGCGGGGGAAACTCCTACGAGCAGTACTTC	CASSGGNSYEQYF
TRBV27	TRBJ1-1	TRBD1	medium-sized	14	TGTGCCAGCAATAGACAGGGGCCGAACACTGAAGCTTTCTTT	CASNRQGPNTEAFF
TRBV4-2	TRBJ1-1	.	.	14	TGTGCCAGCAGCCAAGATTGGGGGAACACTGAAGCTTTCTTT	CASSQDWGNTEAFF
TRBV10-2	TRBJ2-1	.	.	14	TGCGCCAGCAGAAAGGGGGGGGCCTACAATGAGCAGTTCTTC	CASRKGGAYNEQFF
TRBV9	TRBJ2-7	.	.	14	TGTGCCAGCAGCCTAGGGGACCGAACCTACGAGCAGTACTTC	CASSLGDRTYEQYF
TRBV11-2	TRBJ1-2	.	.	13	TGTGCCAGCAGCTTCGGGCAGTTCTATGGCTACACTTTC	CASSFGQFYGYTF
TRBV7-9	TRBJ2-7	TRBD2	.	15	TGTGCCAGCAGGGAGAGCGGGGGATACTCCTACGAGCAGTACTTC	CASRESGGYSYEQYF
TRBV14	TRBJ2-3	TRBD2	few	16	TGTGCCAGCAGCAGCCCTTGGGGGAGGGCCCCAGATACGCAGTATTTT	CASSSPWGRAPDTQYF
TRBV4-1	TRBJ2-7	.	once	15	TGCGCCAGCAGCCAAGTTGCCCAGGGGATCTACGAGCAGTACTTC	CASSQVAQGIYEQYF
TRBV6-6	TRBJ2-2	.	medium-sized	14	TGTGCCAGCAGTTTGATCGGGACACGCGGGGAGCTGTTTTTT	CASSLIGTRGELFF
TRBV7-9	TRBJ2-3	.	.	12	TGTGCCAGCACCCTCGAAGTGGATACGCAGTATTTT	CASTLEVDTQYF
TRBV2	TRBJ2-1	TRBD2	large	16	TGTGCCAGCGATTCTCCTAGCGGGAGTACCTACAATGAGCAGTTCTTC	CASDSPSGSTYNEQFF
TRBV2	TRBJ2-7	.	.	15	TGTGCCAGCAGTGAAAGGGGCCTAAACTCCTACGAGCAGTACTTC	CASSERGLNSYEQYF
TRBV5-1	TRBJ2-3	.	few	14	TGCGCCAGCAGCTTCGGATCCGGTGCAGATACGCAGTATTTT	CASSFGSGADTQYF
TRBV6-5	TRBJ2-1	TRBD2	.	15	TGTGCCAGCAGTTCTAGCGGGAGAGGTCACAATGAGCAGTTCTTC	CASSSSGRGHNEQFF
TRBV7-2	TRBJ2-7	TRBD2	.	18	TGTGCCAGCAGCTTAGCGCTTGGGACTAGCGGGAGGGCCTACGAGCAGTACTTC	CASSLALGTSGRAYEQYF
TRBV19	TRBJ1-5	.	.	13	TGTGCCAGTAGTCTCGGACAGTCGAAGCCCCAGCATTTT	CASSLGQSKPQHF
TRBV6-5	TRBJ1-1	.	.	13	TGTGCCAGCAGTCCTCAGCATGCGACTGAAGCTTTCTTT	CASSPQHATEAFF
TRBV11-3	TRBJ2-7	.	.	12	TGTGCCAGCAGCTTAGGGACCTACGAGCAGTACTTC	CASSLGTYEQYF
TRBV28	TRBJ2-7	TRBD1	.	16	TGTGCCAGCAGTTCACGAATACAGGGGTTAAGCTACGAGCAGTACTTC	CASSSRIQGLSYEQYF
TRBV6-6	TRBJ2-2	.	few	13	TGTGCCAGCAGTTACTTGGACACCGGGGAGCTGTTTTTT	CASSYLDTGELFF
TRBV28	TRBJ2-1	TRBD2	.	15	TGTGCCAGCAGCCCCGGGACTACCAATCCCAATGAGCAGTTCTTC	CASSPGTTNPNEQFF
TRBV5-1	TRBJ2-5	TRBD1	few	14	TGCGCCAGCAGTGGGACAGGGGGCCAAGAGACCCAGTACTTC	CASSGTGGQETQYF
TRBV7-9	TRBJ1-2	.	.	16	TGTGCCAGCGGGGATCGGGACGTCTGGCCTAACTATGGCTACACCTTC	CASGDRDVWPNYGYTF
TRBV7-2	TRBJ1-1	.	.	15	TGTGCCAGCAGCTTCAGCGGGACAAAGAACACTGAAGCTTTCTTT	CASSFSGTKNTEAFF
TRBV6-1	TRBJ2-3	TRBD2	few	14	TGTGCCAGCAGTTCGGGACTAGACCCAGATACGCAGTATTTT	CASSSGLDPDTQYF
TRBV7-9	TRBJ1-2	TRBD1	.	15	TGTGCCAGCAGCCGCCGGACAGGGTTTAACTATGGCTACACCTTC	CASSRRTGFNYGYTF
TRBV27	TRBJ1-6	.	.	14	TGTGCCAGCAGTTACAGCAGCTATTATTCACCCCTCCACTTT	CASSYSSYYSPLHF
TRBV19	TRBJ2-7	.	.	16	TGTGCCAGTAGTAGCTTGGGGGGAACCATCTCCTACGAGCAGTACTTC	CASSSLGGTISYEQYF
TRBV19	TRBJ2-3	TRBD2	.	19	TGTGCCAGTAGTTCCCCGGAGGGGGGGACTAGCGGACGCACAGATACGCAGTATTTT	CASSSPEGGTSGRTDTQYF
TRBV4-1	TRBJ2-1	.	.	17	TGCGCCAGCAGCCAAGAAGGGGGGGGGATCGGGCGCAATGAGCAGTTCTTC	CASSQEGGGIGRNEQFF
TRBV7-3	TRBJ2-7	TRBD1	.	13	TGTGCCAGCAGCTTGGGACAGTTCTACGAGCAGTACTTC	CASSLGQFYEQYF
TRBV14	TRBJ1-4	.	once	14	TGTGCCAGCAGCCGCAGGGACCTCGGCGAAAAACTGTTTTTT	CASSRRDLGEKLFF
TRBV29-1	TRBJ2-7	TRBD1	.	11	TGCAGCGTTGAGGTTGGGACAGGGTTATACTTC	CSVEVGTGLYF
TRBV5-1	TRBJ2-2	.	.	14	TGCGCCAGCAGGAAACAGGGCGGAACCGGGGAGCTGTTTTTT	CASRKQGGTGELFF
TRBV27	TRBJ2-7	.	.	13	TGTGCCAGCAGTGAGGGAAGCGCCTACGAGCAGTACTTC	CASSEGSAYEQYF
TRBV7-6	TRBJ1-1	TRBD1	few	13	TGTGCCAGCAGCATTACAGGGGCCACTGAAGCTTTCTTT	CASSITGATEAFF
TRBV6-1	TRBJ2-1	TRBD1	.	14	TGTGCCAGCGTCCAAACAGGGGGCAACAGTGAGCAGTTCTTC	CASVQTGGNSEQFF
TRBV7-8	TRBJ2-2	.	.	14	TGTGCCAGCAGCCCTCAGATATACACCGGGGAGCTGTTTTTT	CASSPQIYTGELFF
TRBV19	TRBJ1-4	.	.	12	TGTGCCAGTAGTATGTCACCGGAAAAACTGTTTTTT	CASSMSPEKLFF
TRBV27	TRBJ1-6	.	.	15	TGTGCCAGCAGTTTAGGAAGAGGGGATAATTCACCCCTCCACTTT	CASSLGRGDNSPLHF
TRBV4-3	TRBJ2-5	.	.	15	TGCGCCAGCAGCCATGGGTCAGAGGTTGTGGGGGAGCAGTACTTC	CASSHGSEVVGEQYF
TRBV7-2	TRBJ1-3	TRBD1	.	14	TGTGCCAGCAGCCGGGACAGTTCTGGAAACACCATATATTTT	CASSRDSSGNTIYF
TRBV19	TRBJ2-5	.	.	15	TGTGCCAGTAGTACCAGCCGGGCCACTGCGGAGACCCAGTACTTC	CASSTSRATAETQYF
TRBV29-1	TRBJ1-2	.	.	12	TGCAGCGTTGAAGGGATTAACTATGGCTACACCTTC	CSVEGINYGYTF